This TCR beta chain derives from a study of T-cell reconstitution after alpha-beta-depleted transplantation in children. Germline CDR1 and CDR2: DFQATT and SNEGSKA (reference sequence). V was clipped by 6 bases and J by 1 base, with 9 bases between them. There are 12 residues in the CDR3. Researchers prepared the TCRbeta library using unique molecular identifiers, the study reports. TCRdb passed the PCR reads through MiXCR, listing each CDR3 protein once. The sample has 500,000 to 600,000 distinct CDR3 sequences; around 17% are singletons. A few counts support this clonotype. The genes are TRBV20-1 and TRBJ2-5; D is ambiguous. Sequenced here: PBMCs from the stem cell graft donor, sampled from the stem cell graft. The clonotype originates from a human donor who donated a stem cell graft to a child with acute lymphoblastic leukemia. Written as DNA, the CDR3 is TGCAGTGCCACGCAGACCCAAGAGACCCAGTACTTC. Amino acid sequence: CSATQTQETQYF.